These 22 T cell receptor beta chains were all obtained from the same sample, sequenced in a study of blood T cell repertoires in COVID-19. TCRdb's table, derived via immunoSEQ multiplex PCR, lists solely in-frame clones and lacks some. The data contain around 250,000 clones, about nine tenths of them singletons. The material sequenced was peripheral blood. The source is a young man who had recovered from COVID-19.

Here the CDR3 reads CASSLPKQGARSEAFF. For the CDR3, the DNA is TGCGCCAGCAGCTTGCCCAAACAGGGGGCAAGATCTGAAGCTTTCTTT. The chain uses TRBV5-1 and TRBJ1-1, with 9 bases lining up with TRBD1. V lost 1 base, J lost 6 bases, and 10 bases stayed unmatched. The germline V gene encodes CDR1 SGHRS and CDR2 YFSETQ. There are 16 residues in the CDR3.

Only one count was recorded for this clone. V gene TRBV5-1 combines with J gene TRBJ2-2, with D hard to call. Trimming shortened V by 1 base and J by 1 base, and 8 bases separated the two germline ends. Germline V gene lookup returns CDR1 SGHRS and CDR2 YFSETQ. The CDR3 totals 15 residues. The CDR3, as DNA: TGCGCCAGCAGCTTGTACGGAGTGAACACCGGGGAGCTGTTTTTT. Translation: CASSLYGVNTGELFF.

This rearrangement joins TRBV7-2 to TRBJ1-5; no clear D gene. Deletions cut 5 bases from V and 0 bases from J, with 11 bases between. Germline V lookup: CDR1 SGHTA, CDR2 FQGNSA. The length of the CDR3 is 15 residues. The CDR3 region has the DNA TGTGCCAGCAGCCTCCATGCCTATAGCAATCAGCCCCAGCATTTT. Encoded protein: CASSLHAYSNQPQHF.

A word on this clone: Other DNA sequences within the sample encode an identical CDR3. The gene calls are TRBV2 and TRBJ2-7; possibly TRBD2 for D (5 bases). This CDR3 is built from 14 residues. Germline values: CDR1 SNHLY, CDR2 FYNNEI. The V end lost 3 bases, the J end lost 1 base, and 10 bases lay between the germline ends. The CDR3: CASSDRGSSYEQYF. As DNA, the CDR3 is TGTGCCAGCAGTGACCGGGGTTCATCCTACGAGCAGTACTTC.

This clone has a handful of counts. The J gene is TRBJ1-1, the V gene TRBV30; no reliable D call. The CDR3 is 15 amino acids. Per the germline V gene, CDR1 is GTSNPN and CDR2 is SVGIG (reference sequence). Trimming stripped 1 base from V and 1 base from J, with 13 bases between. The CDR3 DNA follows: TGTGCCTGGAGTGAGAGGCGGCCGCCGAACACTGAAGCTTTCTTT. This codes for CAWSERRPPNTEAFF.

Comment on this clone: Other nucleotide sequences from this sample produce the same CDR3. This chain uses TRBV9 with TRBJ2-7; weak D call: TRBD1 (6 bases). V was clipped by 3 bases and J by 2 bases, with 12 bases between them. The CDR3 consists of 14 residues. Germline loops: CDR1 SGDLS, CDR2 YYNGEE. CDR3 protein: CASSARDKAYEQYF. The CDR3 region has the DNA TGTGCCAGCAGCGCCCGGGACAAAGCCTACGAGCAGTACTTC.

V is TRBV5-1 and J is TRBJ2-1; 8 nucleotides align to TRBD1. Looked up from germline, CDR1 is SGHRS and CDR2 is YFSETQ. Trimming removed 0 bases from V and 3 bases from J; junction bases left unmatched: 2. CDR3 length: 15 residues. Here the CDR3 reads CASSLEGQGYNEQFF. The CDR3, as DNA: TGCGCCAGCAGCTTGGAAGGACAGGGCTACAATGAGCAGTTCTTC.

This clone turned up a few times. The gene calls are TRBV6-6 and TRBJ2-2; perhaps TRBD2 as D (6 bases). In germline, CDR1 is MNHNY, CDR2 SVGAGI (reference sequence). V shed 7 bases and J shed 3 bases, with 15 bases lying between them. CDR3 size: 15 residues. This CDR3 is CASTKEGADTGELFF. CDR3 nucleotides: TGTGCCAGCACGAAGGAGGGAGCGGACACCGGGGAGCTGTTTTTT.

The genes are TRBV7-2 and TRBJ2-5; D is undetermined. The CDR3 is 14 residues long. From germline, CDR1 is SGHTA and CDR2 FQGNSA. V dropped 7 bases and J dropped 2 bases, with 14 bases sitting between them. In DNA form, the CDR3 reads TGTGCCAGCACCTCCCACAGCCTACAAGAGACCCAGTACTTC. It translates to CASTSHSLQETQYF.

The rearrangement joins TRBV7-9 to TRBJ1-1; 7 bases align to TRBD1. Germline V CDR1 and CDR2: SEHNR, FQNEAQ (reference sequence). Trimming removed 5 bases from V and 3 bases from J; junction bases left unmatched: 6. The CDR3 contains 14 residues. For the CDR3, the DNA is TGTGCCAGCAGCCAACAGGGGAGTCACACTGAAGCTTTCTTT. Protein sequence: CASSQQGSHTEAFF.

This clone was observed once. The CDR3 region is CSEGDTEAFF. The CDR3 nucleotides read TGCAGCGAAGGGGACACTGAAGCTTTCTTT. The rearrangement uses TRBV29-1 and TRBJ1-1, with D maybe TRBD1 (5 bases). Trimming pared 7 bases from V and 3 bases from J, leaving 6 bases between. CDR1 and CDR2 from the germline V gene are SQVTM and ANQGSEA. The CDR3 is made up of 10 amino acids.

This chain uses TRBV15 with TRBJ2-7, with TRBD2 matching over 13 bases. Germline values: CDR1 LNHNV, CDR2 YYDKDF (reference sequence). Germline trimming cut 0 bases from V and 4 bases from J; bases unmatched to any gene: 3. CDR3 length: 16 residues. The CDR3 region is CATSRDGTSGAYEQYF. Written as DNA, the CDR3 is TGTGCCACCAGCAGAGATGGGACTAGCGGGGCGTACGAGCAGTACTTC. The full variable domain, completed using reference TRBV15 and TRBJ2-7, is DAMVIQNPRYQVTQFGKPVTLSCSQTLNHNVMYWYQQKSSQAPKLLFHYYDKDFNNEADTPDNFQSRRPNTSFCFLDIRSPGLGDTAMYLCATSRDGTSGAYEQYFGPGTRLTVT.

The rearrangement links TRBV5-4 to TRBJ2-3; perhaps TRBD2 as D (6 bases). The germline V gene has CDR1 SGHNT and CDR2 YYREEE (reference sequence). With 4 bases removed from V and 5 bases from J, the gap between germline ends came to 17 bases. This CDR3 is built from 15 residues. Written as DNA, the CDR3 is TGTGCCAGCAGCGCGATACTAGCAAAAGGAGATACGCAGTATTTT. It specifies CASSAILAKGDTQYF.

V is TRBV9 and J is TRBJ1-1; D is unresolved. The germline CDR1 and CDR2 sequences are SGDLS and YYNGEE. The CDR3 has 15 residues. V was clipped by 0 bases and J by 6 bases, with 15 bases between them. This CDR3 is CASSVESSGMAEAFF. CDR3 DNA: TGTGCCAGCAGCGTAGAATCGTCGGGGATGGCTGAAGCTTTCTTT.

V and J are TRBV5-1 and TRBJ2-1, with unresolved D. In germline, CDR1 is SGHRS, CDR2 YFSETQ. The CDR3 consists of 13 residues. The V gene lost 1 base and the J gene lost 5 bases, with 7 bases spanning the gap. CDR3 coding DNA: TGCGCCAGCAGCTTGAGTAGCAACAATGAGCAGTTCTTC. Protein product: CASSLSSNNEQFF. Combining the CDR3 with reference TRBV5-1 and TRBJ2-1 gives the whole variable domain KAGVTQTPRYLIKTRGQQVTLSCSPISGHRSVSWYQQTPGQGLQFLFEYFSETQRNKGNFPGRFSGRQFSNSRSEMNVSTLELGDSALYLCASSLSSNNEQFFGPGTRLTVL.

CDR3 bases: TGTGCCACCAGCCGACAGGGGACCGAGGCTAGGGGCTACACCTTC. Encoded protein: CATSRQGTEARGYTF. The V call is TRBV15, the J call TRBJ1-2; 8 bases fit TRBD1. Per the germline V gene, CDR1 is LNHNV and CDR2 is YYDKDF (reference sequence). The CDR3 sequence is 15 residues long. The V gene end was trimmed by 5 bases and the J gene end by 8 bases; junction bases not matched to a gene: 13.

The chain uses TRBV6-6 and TRBJ1-1; TRBD1 agrees at 8 bases. The V segment lost 2 bases and the J segment 1 base; nucleotides outside the gene matches: 3. Germline CDR1 and CDR2: MNHNY and SVGAGI (reference sequence). CDR3 length: 15 residues. CDR3 residues: CASSYRGQGNTEAFF. CDR3 DNA: TGTGCCAGCAGTTACCGCGGACAGGGGAACACTGAAGCTTTCTTT.

This chain joins TRBV30 and TRBJ2-2; tentatively, D is TRBD1 (5 bases). CDR1 is GTSNPN and CDR2 is SVGIG in the germline V gene (reference sequence). Trimming removed 1 base at V and 6 bases at J, with 12 bases between. The CDR3 sequence is 14 residues long. The CDR3 here is CAWSATAPSGELFF. For the CDR3, the DNA is TGTGCCTGGAGTGCGACAGCGCCCTCCGGGGAGCTGTTTTTT.

This clone was counted a single time. This chain joins TRBV7-2 and TRBJ1-2; tentative D call: TRBD1 (5 bases). CDR3 size: 14 residues. V gave up 5 bases and J gave up 4 bases, with 14 bases separating them. Germline loops: CDR1 SGHTA, CDR2 FQGNSA. In nucleotides, the CDR3 is TGTGCCAGCAGCGGCGGGGGGGACCTCTATGGCTACACCTTC. Protein product: CASSGGGDLYGYTF.

The gene calls are TRBV7-9 and TRBJ2-3; perhaps TRBD1 as D (5 bases). CDR1 SEHNR and CDR2 FQNEAQ come from the germline V gene (reference sequence). V lost 3 bases and J lost 0, with 13 bases in between. The CDR3 loop spans 16 amino acids. The CDR3 reads CASSFGATTSTDTQYF. CDR3 nucleotides: TGTGCCAGCAGCTTTGGGGCCACAACTAGCACAGATACGCAGTATTTT. Full variable domain (rest looked up from reference TRBV7-9 and TRBJ2-3): DTGVSQNPRHKITKRGQNVTFRCDPISEHNRLYWYRQTLGQGPEFLTYFQNEAQLEKSRLLSDRFSAERPKGSFSTLEIQRTEQGDSAMYLCASSFGATTSTDTQYFGPGTRLTVL.

The chain recombines TRBV6-5 with TRBJ2-7, with a tentative D call TRBD1 (6 bases). The CDR3 has 14 residues. Deletions cut 5 bases from V and 3 bases from J, with 14 bases between. Germline assignment: CDR1 MNHEY and CDR2 SVGAGI. DNA for the CDR3: TGTGCCAGCAGTCACCGTACAGGGAGCTACGAGCAGTACTTC. This sequence encodes CASSHRTGSYEQYF.

This clone has only one observation. V and J are TRBV5-4 and TRBJ2-3; maybe TRBD1 (5 bases). CDR1 SGHNT and CDR2 YYREEE come from the germline V gene (reference sequence). The CDR3 spans 14 residues. Trimming pared 5 bases from V and 0 bases from J, leaving 10 bases between. CDR3 DNA: TGTGCCAGCAGGACAGCAAAGAGCACAGATACGCAGTATTTT. Encoded protein: CASRTAKSTDTQYF.